This record covers a single TCR beta chain. The antigen remains undetermined. This sample stems from a study of post-analysis software for immune sequencing data. In the study overall: Relapsing-remitting, secondary progressive and progressive-relapsing courses of multiple sclerosis were included.

General study points: Roughly five TRBV segments appeared more often in patients than in controls, and TRBV5-6, TRBV5-1 and TRBV20-1 were among these. Those samples that were prepared in the same batch co-clustered strongly by F measure.

The TCR beta cDNA libraries contained unique molecular identifiers. TCRdb re-derived calls from the PCR reads in MiXCR, one entry per CDR3 protein. The sample has about 770,000 distinct CDR3 sequences, around 46% seen once. This CDR3 region has 15 residues. The V gene end was trimmed by 5 bases and the J gene end by 4 bases; junction bases not matched to a gene: 9. Germline V gene lookup returns CDR1 SGHTA and CDR2 FQGNSA. Sequenced input: blood. The genes are TRBV7-2 and TRBJ2-5, with 8 bases that match TRBD2. This TCR was sampled from a girl aged 5 to 17 with multiple sclerosis. The CDR3 nucleotides read TGTGCCAGCAGCAATCATCGGGGGGGCTCAGAGACCCAGTACTTC. It specifies CASSNHRGGSETQYF.